One sample yielded the 26 T cell receptor beta chains listed below, sequenced in a study of cytomegalovirus exposure and HLA in healthy donors. Both 60 Vbeta primers and 13 Jbeta primers went into the PCR. Data came from immunoSEQ multiplex PCR; TCRdb stores just in-frame clones and leaves some out. The table includes under 130,000 clones, around 84% detected once. Sequencing was done on a sample of PBMCs. The receptors shown here come from a man under 40 in good health and CMV-seronegative.

This rearrangement joins TRBV5-4 to TRBJ2-7, with D uncertain. Germline CDR1 reads SGHNT; CDR2 reads YYREEE (reference sequence). The CDR3 spans 13 residues. Trimming took 2 bases from V and 4 from J, leaving 10 bases between them. CDR3 loop: CASSFGQEYEQYF. In DNA form, the CDR3 reads TGTGCCAGCAGCTTCGGTCAGGAATACGAGCAGTACTTC.

By sample fraction, this clone is medium-sized (0.01 to 0.1%). The chain has TRBV7-9 and TRBJ2-3; 13 nucleotides agree with TRBD2. Germline loops: CDR1 SEHNR, CDR2 FQNEAQ (reference sequence). Trimming cost V 5 bases and J 2 bases; bases outside gene matches: 13. The CDR3 loop spans 19 amino acids. The CDR3 DNA sequence: TGTGCCAGCAGCCCGGACAGGGGGACTAGCGGGACGTACACAGATACGCAGTATTTT. As protein: CASSPDRGTSGTYTDTQYF. Full variable domain (missing parts from reference TRBV7-9 and TRBJ2-3): DTGVSQNPRHKITKRGQNVTFRCDPISEHNRLYWYRQTLGQGPEFLTYFQNEAQLEKSRLLSDRFSAERPKGSFSTLEIQRTEQGDSAMYLCASSPDRGTSGTYTDTQYFGPGTRLTVL.

This clone was seen only a few times. The gene calls are TRBV4-3 and TRBJ1-1; a weak D match, TRBD1 (5 bases). The length of the CDR3 is 15 residues. Trimming took 3 bases from V and 5 from J, leaving 16 bases between them. Germline V gene lookup returns CDR1 LGHNA and CDR2 YSLEER. The CDR3 DNA reads TGCGCCAGCAGCCACTCTCGGGCAGGGAAGACTGAAGCTTTCTTT. It yields the protein CASSHSRAGKTEAFF.

The V gene is TRBV5-1, the J gene TRBJ1-1, with no clear D. Per germline, CDR1 SGHRS and CDR2 YFSETQ. The CDR3 contains 14 residues. Trimming shortened V by 2 bases and J by 1 base, and 9 bases separated the two germline ends. The CDR3 loop reads CASSLQSTNTEAFF. The CDR3 bases are TGCGCCAGCAGCTTACAGTCGACGAACACTGAAGCTTTCTTT. Complete variable domain (other parts from reference TRBV5-1 and TRBJ1-1): KAGVTQTPRYLIKTRGQQVTLSCSPISGHRSVSWYQQTPGQGLQFLFEYFSETQRNKGNFPGRFSGRQFSNSRSEMNVSTLELGDSALYLCASSLQSTNTEAFFGQGTRLTVV.

The rearrangement joins TRBV6-5 to TRBJ1-2; 8 positions agree with TRBD1. This CDR3 has 14 residues. Trimming took 5 bases from V and 3 from J; bases not matched to a gene: 5. Germline V gene sequence: CDR1 MNHEY, CDR2 SVGAGI. CDR3 nucleotide sequence: TGTGCCAGCAGTAGAGGACAGGGACACTATGGCTACACCTTC. This sequence encodes CASSRGQGHYGYTF.

The rearrangement joins TRBV28 to TRBJ2-3; the D gene is possibly TRBD2 (5 bases). This CDR3 region has 15 residues. The V end was cut by 4 bases, the J end by 4 bases, with 15 bases between. Germline CDR1 reads MDHEN; CDR2 reads SYDVKM. The CDR3 protein is CASSSPGIEADTQYF. CDR3 in DNA: TGTGCCAGCAGTTCGCCGGGAATAGAGGCAGATACGCAGTATTTT.

This clone came up once. The DNA for the CDR3 is TGTGCCAGCAGTTCCGGTGGGGGGTTAGCGGAAGATACGCAGTATTTT. Translating gives CASSSGGGLAEDTQYF. This chain joins TRBV28 and TRBJ2-3, with D perhaps TRBD2 (6 bases). Trimming took off 4 bases at V and 5 bases at J, with 19 bases between the two ends. The CDR3 spans 16 residues. Germline CDR1 is MDHEN and CDR2 is SYDVKM.

The V gene is TRBV2, the J gene TRBJ1-1, with a possible D match to TRBD1 (6 bases). Germline CDR1 is SNHLY and CDR2 is FYNNEI. This CDR3 is built from 14 residues. V was cut by 6 bases and J by 4 bases, with 15 bases left in between. CDR3 amino acids: CASRATGLSTEAFF. In DNA form, the CDR3 reads TGTGCCAGCAGAGCTACAGGGTTGAGCACTGAAGCTTTCTTT.

This clone was detected a few times. The chain is built from TRBV19 and TRBJ1-5, with 8 bases fitting TRBD1. Unmatched junction bases numbered 16, after V lost 7 bases and J lost 8 bases. Germline CDR1 LNHDA, CDR2 SQIVND (reference sequence). The CDR3 covers 16 residues. The CDR3 DNA reads TGTGCCAGTATCCCACGGGGACAGGCCTCGAGTGAGCCCCAGCATTTT. Translating gives CASIPRGQASSEPQHF.

V and J are TRBV2 and TRBJ2-6; 13 bases map to TRBD2. This CDR3 has 19 amino acids. V lost 5 bases to trimming and J lost 1 base; unmatched junction nucleotides: 8. Germline-derived CDR1 and CDR2 are SNHLY and FYNNEI. The CDR3 region has the DNA TGTGCCAGCAGTAGGACTAGCGGGAGAGTAGTTTCTGGGGCCAACGTCCTGACTTTC. It is translated as CASSRTSGRVVSGANVLTF.

The sample holds a few counts of this clone. This sequence joins TRBV6-6 and TRBJ1-1; TRBD1 aligns across 8 bases. Germline CDR1 reads MNHNY; CDR2 reads SVGAGI (reference sequence). The CDR3 totals 14 residues. V was pared by 2 bases and J by 3 bases, with 2 bases of the junction left unmatched. The CDR3: CASSYRTGYTEAFF. CDR3 coding DNA: TGTGCCAGCAGTTACAGGACAGGGTACACTGAAGCTTTCTTT.

This clone was seen more than once but under ten times. The genes are TRBV28 and TRBJ2-7; TRBD1 matches 7 bases. The CDR3 totals 13 residues. The V segment lost 6 bases and the J segment 4 bases; nucleotides outside the gene matches: 6. CDR1 is MDHEN, CDR2 SYDVKM, per germline. The CDR3 region is CASRRTGVYEQYF. In nucleotides, the CDR3 is TGTGCCAGCAGGCGCACAGGGGTTTACGAGCAGTACTTC.

This clone has a handful of counts. CDR3 loop: CASNRADGGKLFF. The DNA of the CDR3 is TGTGCCAGCAATCGGGCCGACGGGGGAAAACTGTTTTTT. V is TRBV27 and J is TRBJ1-4; perhaps TRBD1 as D (5 bases). The germline gives CDR1 MNHEY, CDR2 SMNVEV (reference sequence). This CDR3 contains 13 residues. V lost 7 bases to trimming and J lost 10 bases, with 16 bases between them.

This clone was seen a few times. This chain uses TRBV11-3 with TRBJ2-3; 7 bases align to TRBD2. J was trimmed by 2 bases and V by 1 base; bases with no gene match: 6. The CDR3 length is 16 residues. Germline V gene sequence: CDR1 SGHNT, CDR2 YENEEA. This CDR3 reads CASSLGVREDTDTQYF. The CDR3 coding sequence is TGTGCCAGCAGCTTAGGGGTTCGGGAGGACACAGATACGCAGTATTTT.

V and J are TRBV19 and TRBJ1-1, with D uncertain. The CDR3 has 12 amino acids. Germline V CDR1 and CDR2: LNHDA, SQIVND (reference sequence). Deletions cut 4 bases from V and 4 bases from J, with 7 bases between. In DNA form, the CDR3 reads TGTGCCAGTAGTACCCCGGGCACTGAAGCTTTCTTT. Protein product: CASSTPGTEAFF.

The rearrangement joins TRBV28 to TRBJ2-6, with no clear D. V was shortened by 6 bases and J by 0 bases, with 6 bases between the two germline ends. This CDR3 is 14 amino acids long. CDR1 and CDR2 (germline): MDHEN, SYDVKM. The DNA of the CDR3 is TGTGCCAGCAGAGTCAGCTCTGGGGCCAACGTCCTGACTTTC. It yields the protein CASRVSSGANVLTF.

CDR3 in DNA: TGTGCCATCAGTGAGTCTCTCGGACAGGGGTACGAGCAGTACTTC. Translated: CAISESLGQGYEQYF. The gene calls are TRBV10-3 and TRBJ2-7; 9 positions agree with TRBD1. Trimming cost V 0 bases and J 4 bases; bases outside gene matches: 4. The CDR3 covers 15 residues. Germline V lookup: CDR1 ENHRY, CDR2 SYGVKD.

The chain is built from TRBV19 and TRBJ2-7; D is ambiguous. The V and J ends lost 0 bases and 0 bases respectively, with 15 bases between them. The CDR3 runs 17 residues. Germline assignment: CDR1 LNHDA and CDR2 SQIVND (reference sequence). CDR3 nucleotide sequence: TGTGCCAGTAGTATAGATCTATCGGCGGTGAGCTCCTACGAGCAGTACTTC. It codes for CASSIDLSAVSSYEQYF. The variable domain in full, completed from reference TRBV19 and TRBJ2-7, reads DGGITQSPKYLFRKEGQNVTLSCEQNLNHDAMYWYRQDPGQGLRLIYYSQIVNDFQKGDIAEGYSVSREKKESFPLTVTSAQKNPTAFYLCASSIDLSAVSSYEQYFGPGTRLTVT.

This clone came up a few times. The rearrangement links TRBV10-1 to TRBJ2-7; 7 nucleotides agree with TRBD2. Per the germline V gene, CDR1 is WNHNN and CDR2 is SYGVQD (reference sequence). V dropped 3 bases and J dropped 2; count of bases not matched to a gene: 7. This CDR3 comprises 15 residues. The CDR3 reads CASSETREKPYEQYF. The CDR3 DNA follows: TGCGCCAGCAGTGAAACGCGGGAGAAGCCCTACGAGCAGTACTTC.

V usage is TRBV7-2 and J usage is TRBJ2-7, with a possible D match to TRBD1 (6 bases). V dropped 5 bases and J dropped 4 bases, with 18 bases sitting between them. CDR1 is SGHTA, CDR2 FQGNSA, per germline. This CDR3 spans 15 amino acids. DNA of the CDR3: TGTGCCAGCAGCCCCAGGACAGAGCTTAAGTACGAGCAGTACTTC. Its translation is CASSPRTELKYEQYF.

The V gene is TRBV4-1, the J gene TRBJ1-1; D is unclear. CDR3 length equals 14 residues. Trimming removed 8 bases at V and 4 bases at J, with 17 bases between. Per germline, CDR1 MGHRA and CDR2 YSYEKL. In nucleotides, the CDR3 is TGCGCCAGCTTCCCCTCGACCGGGAGCACTGAAGCTTTCTTT. Translated: CASFPSTGSTEAFF.

The J gene is TRBJ1-1, the V gene TRBV28; D remains ambiguous. Germline-derived CDR1 and CDR2 are MDHEN and SYDVKM. Trimming took 10 bases from V and 5 from J, leaving 17 bases between them. The CDR3 has 13 residues. The CDR3 nucleotides are TGTGCCATCAGGAGGCGGCGTTTGACTGAAGCTTTCTTT. Amino acid sequence: CAIRRRRLTEAFF.

The V gene is TRBV29-1, the J gene TRBJ1-1; D call uncertain. V gave up 0 bases and J gave up 6 bases, with 8 bases separating them. The CDR3 has 12 amino acids. Germline V lookup: CDR1 SQVTM, CDR2 ANQGSEA. CDR3 in DNA: TGCAGCGTTGAAGATCTTCGTTCTGAAGCTTTCTTT. Protein product: CSVEDLRSEAFF.

This clone occurred a few times. The rearrangement joins TRBV5-6 to TRBJ2-3; D perhaps matches TRBD2 (5 bases). Germline loops: CDR1 SGHDT, CDR2 YYEEEE. Trimming pared 4 bases from V and 1 base from J, leaving 22 bases between. The CDR3 is made up of 18 amino acids. This CDR3 is CASSPTIVLGTGTDTQYF. The CDR3 coding sequence is TGTGCCAGCAGCCCGACAATCGTACTAGGCACGGGCACAGATACGCAGTATTTT. The whole variable domain, remainder taken from reference TRBV5-6 and TRBJ2-3, is DAGVTQSPTHLIKTRGQQVTLRCSPKSGHDTVSWYQQALGQGPQFIFQYYEEEERQRGNFPDRFSGHQFPNYSSELNVNALLLGDSALYLCASSPTIVLGTGTDTQYFGPGTRLTVL.

This clone occurred a few times. This rearrangement joins TRBV11-2 to TRBJ2-5; 8 nucleotides align to TRBD1. V trimming: 1 base; J trimming: 5 bases; junction bases outside the gene matches: 3. CDR3 length equals 14 residues. The germline gives CDR1 SGHAT, CDR2 FQNNGV. The CDR3 coding sequence is TGTGCCAGCAGCTTAGTAAACAGGGGGGAGACCCAGTACTTC. Translated: CASSLVNRGETQYF.

Only a few counts were recorded for this clone. V is TRBV20-1 and J is TRBJ1-1; D gene unclear. The germline gives CDR1 DFQATT, CDR2 SNEGSKA (reference sequence). V was trimmed by 3 bases and J by 11 bases, leaving 13 bases between them. This CDR3 contains 11 residues. CDR3 residues: CSASKPWWAFF. The DNA of the CDR3 is TGCAGTGCTAGTAAGCCCTGGTGGGCTTTCTTT.